The 13 T cell receptor beta chains below all came from one sample that was sequenced in a study of T cell repertoires in aging, cancer and after chemotherapy. Amplification of TCR beta used genomic DNA extracted from peripheral blood. Multiplex touch-down PCR with TRB-A/B primers amplified rearranged V-D-J TRB sequences. A single record per CDR3 protein comes from TCRdb applying MiXCR to the multiplex PCR reads. The sample includes roughly 6,000 distinct CDR3 sequences, approximately 20% of them seen just once. What was sequenced was blood. These receptors were collected from a human donor with a blood cancer.

This sequence joins TRBV24-1 and TRBJ1-2, with a possible D match to TRBD1 (5 bases). The CDR3 has 15 residues. Germline values: CDR1 KGHDR, CDR2 SFDVKD. Between the trimmed V and J ends, which lost 2 bases and 4 bases, there was a span of 13 bases. As DNA, the CDR3 is TGTGCCACCAGTGATTCGGCGACAGAATCCTATGGCTACACCTTC. Its protein is CATSDSATESYGYTF.

This clonotype was picked up a small number of times. The V call is TRBV15, the J call TRBJ1-5; no clear D gene. CDR1 and CDR2 from the germline V gene are LNHNV and YYDKDF (reference sequence). The CDR3 consists of 15 residues. The V end was cut by 5 bases, the J end by 4 bases, with 15 bases between. As DNA, the CDR3 is TGTGCCACCAGCTTTATGGATGACGATAATCAGCCCCAGCATTTT. Translated, it gives CATSFMDDDNQPQHF.

This clonotype appeared once. Possible read error: a much larger clone is one base away. This rearrangement joins TRBV11-2 to TRBJ2-1; maybe TRBD2 (6 bases). From germline, CDR1 is SGHAT and CDR2 FQNNGV. The CDR3 is 15 amino acids. This chain's CDR3 is CAGSPTGGSYNEQFF. DNA for the CDR3: TGTGCCGGCAGCCCCACCGGGGGCTCCTACAATGAGCAGTTCTTC.

Notes on this clonotype: This may be a read error, as it is one base from a much larger clone. This chain uses TRBV29-1 with TRBJ1-1; D possibly corresponds to TRBD1 (6 bases). The CDR3 is 16 amino acids. The germline gives CDR1 SQVTM, CDR2 ANQGSEA. V was pared by 2 bases and J by 11 bases, with 27 bases between. The CDR3: CSVETRDKSLNREAFF. CDR3 sequence (DNA): TGCAGCGTTGAAACGAGGGATAAGAGTCTGAACAGGGAGGCTTTCTTT. Variable domain in full (rest from reference TRBV29-1 and TRBJ1-1): SAVISQKPSRDICQRGTSLTIQCQVDSQVTMMFWYRQQPGQSLTLIATANQGSEATYESGFVIDKFPISRPNLTFSTLTVSNMSPEDSSIYLCSVETRDKSLNREAFFGQGTRLTVV.

This clonotype was seen a handful of times. The chain joins TRBV15 to TRBJ1-2; D not resolved. Deletions cut 2 bases from V and 7 bases from J, with 14 bases between. This CDR3 comprises 14 residues. Germline V gene data show CDR1 as LNHNV and CDR2 as YYDKDF (reference sequence). The CDR3 reads CATSRKGPGGGYTF. The CDR3 DNA follows: TGTGCCACCAGCAGAAAGGGCCCCGGAGGTGGCTACACCTTC.

The rearrangement joins TRBV18 to TRBJ2-7, with 9 positions matching TRBD1. This CDR3 has 16 amino acids. Germline CDR1 and CDR2: KGHSH and LQKENI. The J segment lost 1 base and the V segment lost 5 bases, leaving 9 bases of the junction unmatched. The CDR3 coding sequence is TGTGCCAGCTCATTACCGGGACAGGGAAGTTCCTACGAGCAGTACTTC. Translating gives CASSLPGQGSSYEQYF.

The V call is TRBV6-2 or TRBV6-3, the J call TRBJ1-2; D is unclear. This CDR3 has 12 residues. V lost 2 bases and J 0 bases, leaving 1 base between the germline ends. Germline V CDR1 and CDR2: MNHEY, SVGEGT. The CDR3 loop reads CASSYTNYGYTF. The CDR3 nucleotides read TGTGCCAGCAGTTACACTAACTATGGCTACACCTTC.

This sequence joins TRBV28 and TRBJ2-7; TRBD1 aligns across 9 bases. Germline CDR1 reads MDHEN; CDR2 reads SYDVKM. The CDR3 runs 14 residues. The junction had 4 bases not matched to a gene; V was cut back by 5 bases and J by 2 bases. CDR3 residues: CASSTGGPPYEQYF. The CDR3 nucleotides read TGTGCCAGCAGTACAGGGGGCCCGCCCTACGAGCAGTACTTC.

CDR3 protein: CSASTGTGVTDTQYF. CDR3 nucleotides: TGCAGTGCTAGTACCGGGACAGGGGTCACAGATACGCAGTATTTT. The chain links TRBV20-1 to TRBJ2-3, with 10 bases that match TRBD1. This CDR3 has 15 amino acids. V lost 3 bases, J lost 2 bases, and 5 bases stayed unmatched. Germline CDR1 DFQATT, CDR2 SNEGSKA (reference sequence).

This clonotype is medium-sized in the sample. The chain is built from TRBV5-4 and TRBJ2-2; 8 bases match TRBD2. Per the germline V gene, CDR1 is SGHNT and CDR2 is YYREEE (reference sequence). V shed 4 bases, J shed 4 bases, and the junction held 6 bases outside the gene matches. CDR3 size: 15 residues. The CDR3 DNA follows: TGTGCCAGCAGCGCGGGACTAGTCGCCACCGGGGAGCTGTTTTTT. Amino acid sequence: CASSAGLVATGELFF. Full variable domain (missing parts from reference TRBV5-4 and TRBJ2-2): ETGVTQSPTHLIKTRGQQVTLRCSSQSGHNTVSWYQQALGQGPQFIFQYYREEENGRGNFPPRFSGLQFPNYSSELNVNALELDDSALYLCASSAGLVATGELFFGEGSRLTVL.

By share of the sample, this clonotype is medium-sized. The V and J genes are TRBV15 and TRBJ2-6; 8 nucleotides agree with TRBD2. Germline lookup yields CDR1 LNHNV and CDR2 YYDKDF (reference sequence). CDR3 size: 16 residues. The trim removed 3 bases at V and 0 bases at J, leaving 1 base unmatched. CDR3 amino acids: CATSSGGVSGANVLTF. The DNA for the CDR3 is TGTGCCACCAGCAGCGGGGGGGTCTCTGGGGCCAACGTCCTGACTTTC.

This clonotype was observed a handful of times. This chain connects TRBV9 to TRBJ2-2; D is unclear. Trimming removed 0 bases at V and 1 base at J, with 4 bases between. From germline, CDR1 is SGDLS and CDR2 YYNGEE. The CDR3 sequence is 14 residues long. The CDR3 sequence: CASSVVENTGELFF. CDR3 in DNA: TGTGCCAGCAGCGTAGTCGAGAACACCGGGGAGCTGTTTTTT.

This clonotype rates as medium-sized. At one end, the junction sequence differs from germline, possibly due to a read error. The V and J genes are TRBV29-1 and TRBJ2-4; unclear D gene. In germline, CDR1 is SQVTM, CDR2 ANQGSEA. The CDR3 sequence is 11 residues long. CDR3 coding DNA: TGCAGCGTTGAATCTGGGCCTGGGCTGGACTTC. This codes for CSVESGPGLDF.